This T cell receptor (beta chain) was identified during a study of PD-1 blockade in classical Hodgkin lymphoma. As for the study in general: With a 2-week interval, patients received intravenous nivolumab at 3 mg/kg.

Study-wide points: Diversity in CD4+ TCRs, unlike that measured in CD8+ TCRs, had risen significantly by C4D1.

Every one of the patients relapsed after autologous stem cell transplantation (brentuximab vedotin exposure was variable). When best responses were assessed, they were complete response, partial response or progressive disease. Germline V gives CDR1 SGHRS, CDR2 YFSETQ. The CDR3 totals 15 residues. The V segment lost 0 bases and the J segment 4 bases; nucleotides outside the gene matches: 1. This clone has just one count. Its antigen is still unknown. Method: immunoSEQ multiplex PCR; TCRdb's copy keeps in-frame clones and lacks some. The sample yields some 45,000 clones, approximately 91% seen once. V and J are TRBV5-1 and TRBJ1-4; TRBD1 agrees at 9 bases. The sequence came from a human donor with classical Hodgkin lymphoma. The specimen comprised peripheral blood mononuclear cells (PBMCs), sampled at baseline. The chain's CDR3 is CASSLEGQGNEKLFF. In DNA form, the CDR3 reads TGCGCCAGCAGCTTGGAGGGACAGGGTAATGAAAAACTGTTTTTT. Based on the CDR3 plus reference TRBV5-1 and TRBJ1-4, the full variable domain is KAGVTQTPRYLIKTRGQQVTLSCSPISGHRSVSWYQQTPGQGLQFLFEYFSETQRNKGNFPGRFSGRQFSNSRSEMNVSTLELGDSALYLCASSLEGQGNEKLFFGSGTQLSVL.